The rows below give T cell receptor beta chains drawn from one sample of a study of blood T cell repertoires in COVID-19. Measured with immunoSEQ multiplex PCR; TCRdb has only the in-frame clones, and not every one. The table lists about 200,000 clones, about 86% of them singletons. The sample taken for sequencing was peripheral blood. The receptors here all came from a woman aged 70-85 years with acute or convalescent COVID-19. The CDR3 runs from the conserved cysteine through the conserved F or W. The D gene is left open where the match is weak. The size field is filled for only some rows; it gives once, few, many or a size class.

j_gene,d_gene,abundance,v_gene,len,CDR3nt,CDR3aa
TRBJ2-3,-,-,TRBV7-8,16,TGTGCCAGCAGCGTCCGGGACACAGGATTTGGTGACACGCAGTATTTT,CASSVRDTGFGDTQYF
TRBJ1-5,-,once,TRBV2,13,TGTGCCAGCTCAGGGGCGAGCAATCAGCCCCAGCATTTT,CASSGASNQPQHF
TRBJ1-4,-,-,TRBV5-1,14,TGCGCCAGCAGCGGGGGCCGCGAGGAGGAAAAACTGTTTTTT,CASSGGREEEKLFF
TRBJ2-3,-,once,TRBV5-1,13,TGCGCCAGCAGCTTAGGAGGGTCAGATACGCAGTATTTT,CASSLGGSDTQYF
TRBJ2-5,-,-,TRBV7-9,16,TGTGCCAGCAGCCCTCCCTTTGGTAGCTTCCAAGAGACCCAGTACTTC,CASSPPFGSFQETQYF
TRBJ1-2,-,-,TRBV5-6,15,TGTGCCAGCAGCTTGGTGGGGAGAGCTAACTATGGCTACACCTTC,CASSLVGRANYGYTF
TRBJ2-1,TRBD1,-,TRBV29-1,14,TGCAGCGTTGTTCGGCCCGGGACAGTGGCTTGGCAGTTCTTC,CSVVRPGTVAWQFF
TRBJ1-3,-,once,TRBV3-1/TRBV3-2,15,TGTGCCAGCAGCCAAGGGGCGTCTCCGGGAAACACCATATATTTT,CASSQGASPGNTIYF
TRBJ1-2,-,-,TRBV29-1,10,TGCAGCGTATCAGAAAGTGGCTACACCTTC,CSVSESGYTF
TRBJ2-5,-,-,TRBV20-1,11,TGCAGTGCTAGGACGGGAGAGACCCAGTACTTC,CSARTGETQYF
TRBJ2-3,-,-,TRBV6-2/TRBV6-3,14,TGTGCCAGCAGCCTGGGGAGGAGAACAGATACGCAGTATTTT,CASSLGRRTDTQYF
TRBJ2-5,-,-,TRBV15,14,TGTGCCACCAGCAGAGTAGGACTGGCAGAGACCCAGTACTTC,CATSRVGLAETQYF
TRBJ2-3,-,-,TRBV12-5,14,TGTGCTAGTGGTTTCACTAGAACCACAGATACGCAGTATTTT,CASGFTRTTDTQYF
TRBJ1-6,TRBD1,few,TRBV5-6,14,TGTGCCAGCAGCCCGAGACAGGGTAGGTCACCCCTCCACTTT,CASSPRQGRSPLHF
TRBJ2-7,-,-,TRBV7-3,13,TGTGCCAGCAGCCCTGCGGCGAAATCCGAGCAGTACTTC,CASSPAAKSEQYF
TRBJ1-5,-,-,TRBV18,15,TGTGCCAGCTCACCCTCGGGTCGTTCTGGGCAGCCCCAGCATTTT,CASSPSGRSGQPQHF
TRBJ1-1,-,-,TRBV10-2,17,TGCGCCAGCAGCGATTTCAAGATCTGGGGTGGGGCCACTGAAGCTTTCTTT,CASSDFKIWGGATEAFF
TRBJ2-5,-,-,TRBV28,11,TGTGCCAGCAGGAATCGGGAGACCCAGTACTTC,CASRNRETQYF
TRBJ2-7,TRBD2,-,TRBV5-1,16,TGCGCCAGCAGCTGGGGGGGTCTGAGGGCGAGGGGCGAGCAGTACTTC,CASSWGGLRARGEQYF
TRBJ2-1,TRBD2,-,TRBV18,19,TGTGCCAGCTCTAAGGGGGGGACTAGCGGCCTCGGCTCCTACAATGAGCAGTTCTTC,CASSKGGTSGLGSYNEQFF
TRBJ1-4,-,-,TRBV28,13,TGTGCCAGCACCAGGAGCAAGGGGGAAAAACTGTTTTTT,CASTRSKGEKLFF
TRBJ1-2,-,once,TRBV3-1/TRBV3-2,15,TGTGCCAGCAGCCAAGATCCGGGGGGTGTCTATGGCTACACCTTC,CASSQDPGGVYGYTF
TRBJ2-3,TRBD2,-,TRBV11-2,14,TGTGCCAGCAGCATGGGACTAGCATCTGATACGCAGTATTTT,CASSMGLASDTQYF
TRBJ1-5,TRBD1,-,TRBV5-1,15,TGCGCCAGCAGACCGACAGGGGGAAGCAATCAGCCCCAGCATTTT,CASRPTGGSNQPQHF
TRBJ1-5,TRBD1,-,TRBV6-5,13,TGTGCCAGCAGCCAGGGGGTGGGTCAGCCCCAGCATTTT,CASSQGVGQPQHF
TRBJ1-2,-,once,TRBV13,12,TGTGCCAGCAGCCCCCGAGGCTCGGGCTACACCTTC,CASSPRGSGYTF
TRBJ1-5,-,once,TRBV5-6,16,TGTGCCAGCAGCCGAGGGCCTCCAAATAGCAATCAGCCCCAGCATTTT,CASSRGPPNSNQPQHF
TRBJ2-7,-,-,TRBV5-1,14,TGCGCCAGCAGCCCAAGAACAGGATCCTACGAGCAGTACTTC,CASSPRTGSYEQYF
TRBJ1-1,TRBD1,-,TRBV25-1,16,TGTGCCAGCAGTACAACGTGGACAGGCGTGAACACTGAAGCTTTCTTT,CASSTTWTGVNTEAFF
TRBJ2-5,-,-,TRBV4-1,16,TGCGCCAGCAGCCAAGCAGGGGCCCCCGGCCCAGAGACCCAGTACTTC,CASSQAGAPGPETQYF
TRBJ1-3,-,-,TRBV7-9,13,TGTGCCAGCAGTGGAGGCTCTGGAAACACCATATATTTT,CASSGGSGNTIYF
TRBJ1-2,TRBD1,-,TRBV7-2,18,TGTGCCAGCAGCCCAGGGTGGGGACAGGGTATTTTTAACTATGGCTACACCTTC,CASSPGWGQGIFNYGYTF
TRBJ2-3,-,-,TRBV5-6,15,TGTGCCAGCAGCTTCAGGGAAGGGGACTCTTATACGCAGTATTTT,CASSFREGDSYTQYF
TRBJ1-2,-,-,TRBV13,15,TGTGCCAGCAGCTTAGCCCGAGCAACTAACTATGGCTACACCTTC,CASSLARATNYGYTF
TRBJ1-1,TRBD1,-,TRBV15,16,TGTGCCACCAGCAGAGATCAGGGGGCAACGAACACTGAAGCTTTCTTT,CATSRDQGATNTEAFF
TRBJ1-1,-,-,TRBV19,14,TGTGCCAGTAGTATCTCCAGGGCCAACACTGAAGCTTTCTTT,CASSISRANTEAFF
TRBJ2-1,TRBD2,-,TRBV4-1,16,TGCGCCAGCAGCCAAGTCGGCGGGAGCTCCTACAATGAGCAGTTCTTC,CASSQVGGSSYNEQFF
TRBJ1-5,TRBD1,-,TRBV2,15,TGTGCCAGCAGGAAGACAGGGAGTGGCAATCAGCCCCAGCATTTT,CASRKTGSGNQPQHF
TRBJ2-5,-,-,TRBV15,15,TGTGCCACCAGCAGAGATCCGAACAGCCAAGAGACCCAGTACTTC,CATSRDPNSQETQYF
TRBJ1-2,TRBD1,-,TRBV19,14,TGTGCCAGTAGTATAGAGACAGGGATCTATGGCTACACCTTC,CASSIETGIYGYTF
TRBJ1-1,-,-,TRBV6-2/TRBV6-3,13,TGTGCCAGCAGTTACCACGGGAACACTGAAGCTTTCTTT,CASSYHGNTEAFF
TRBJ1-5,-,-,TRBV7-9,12,TGTGCCAGCAGCTATTTAAATCAGCCCCAGCATTTT,CASSYLNQPQHF
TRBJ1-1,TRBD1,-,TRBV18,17,TGTGCCAGCTCACCATTGTTGCAGGGGGCTATGAACACTGAAGCTTTCTTT,CASSPLLQGAMNTEAFF
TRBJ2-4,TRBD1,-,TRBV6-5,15,TGTGCCAGCAGTTTCACAGGGGGCGGAAAAAACATTCAGTACTTC,CASSFTGGGKNIQYF
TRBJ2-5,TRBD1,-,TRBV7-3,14,TGTGCCAGCAGCTCGGACAGGGGGGTCAAGACCCAGTACTTC,CASSSDRGVKTQYF